The entry below describes one T cell receptor beta chain. Its antigen is currently unknown. CD4+ naive, central memory, regulatory and stem cell-like memory subsets were isolated by sorting on CD45RO/CCR7/CD25/CD127/CD95/CD27. Purity exceeding 95% was reached by all sorted populations. Investigators reverse transcribed all isolated RNA, so they sequenced expressed TCRB transcripts. Some clones are missing from TCRdb's copy, which holds only in-frame ones; the method was immunoSEQ multiplex PCR. The repertoire consists of 500,000 to 850,000 clones, with around 15% occurring once and the leading ten covering less than 0.04%. This sample is drawn from a study of beta chain features in type 1 diabetes. Points from the study as a whole: Comparison showed that naive, central memory and Treg TCRB repertoires appeared more similar among patients than among healthy donors. Shortening that was moderate but significant affected the TCRB CDR3s of Type 1 diabetes patients in all four CD4+ subsets. Any HLA type influence on TCRB rearrangement was left unresolved here.

Trimming stripped 2 bases from V and 8 bases from J, with 15 bases between. The CDR3 has 15 amino acids. CDR1 is KGHSH and CDR2 is LQKENI in the germline V gene. This receptor was identified in a young man with type 1 diabetes. The chain uses TRBV18 and TRBJ1-4, with TRBD1 as a possible D gene (6 bases). Sequenced material: naive CD4+ T cells from blood. DNA for the CDR3: TGTGCCAGCTCACCAGCCCGGGACATAGGGGAAAAACTGTTTTTT. Amino acids: CASSPARDIGEKLFF. Complete variable domain (other parts from reference TRBV18 and TRBJ1-4): NAGVMQNPRHLVRRRGQEARLRCSPMKGHSHVYWYRQLPEEGLKFMVYLQKENIIDESGMPKERFSAEFPKEGPSILRIQQVVRGDSAAYFCASSPARDIGEKLFFGSGTQLSVL.